Here is one TCR beta chain with its context. Many counts were recorded for this clonotype. This receptor's antigen is unknown. No base-level quality is on record; no much larger clone is a single base apart. This entry comes from a study of T-cell reconstitution after alpha-beta-depleted transplantation in children (dated by TCRdb to 2015 to 2016). Regarding the study in general: Using TCR repertoire profiling, the study followed T-cell immune reconstitution in a quantitative way in children after TCRalphabeta/CD19-depleted allogeneic hematopoietic cell transplantation.

Receptor amplification or capture employed PCR. The sequencer was an Illumina HiSeq 2500. TCR library preparation used molecular barcoding, with unique molecular identifiers applied to normalize quantification of the TCRbeta repertoire. TCRdb redid the processing of the public reads, applying fastp at Q25 and MiXCR, and retained in-frame beta chains. CDR3 protein sequences are deduplicated, and each keeps its most common genes and DNA. The sample records around 490,000 distinct CDR3 sequences, 11% of which are singletons. 14% of the sample is in the top ten clones. V trim: 5 bases; J trim: 4 bases; unmatched bases: 7. The CDR3 runs 14 amino acids, cysteine and phenylalanine included. Left in the record is the CDR3 DNA by itself, 42 bases read in frame from the first base. The treatment or condition tag for this specimen amounts to: allogeneic hematopoietic cell transplantation with graft depleted of TCRalphabeta T cells and CD19 B cells. Transplant recipients were children who received TCRalphabeta/CD19-depleted allogeneic hematopoietic cell grafts.

Overall study results and their limits: About two months after transplant, the apparently early recovery of alphabetaT-cell counts reportedly depended on just several hundred clones that had expanded rapidly and came from non-depleted graft cells. The high TCRbeta diversity at day 60 in some patients was ascribed to recipient T cells and intrathymic progenitors that had survived conditioning. The frequencies of hyperexpanded clones fell over the following months, and after one year, T-cell counts and TCRbeta diversity were mostly attributed to newly produced T cells.

Material: PBMCs, mostly from graft donor cells, obtained 180 days after TCRalphabeta/CD19-depleted stem cell transplant. The chain employs TRBV12-3 or TRBV12-4 and TRBJ2-5; TRBD2 aligns with 7 central bases. The clonotype was recovered from a female patient under 10 years old who had a stem cell transplant for aplastic anemia, so the T cells may come from the graft donor. CDR3 protein: CASSPGLGPETQYF. The DNA sequence is given as TGTGCCAGCAGTCCCGGACTAGGACCAGAGACCCAGTACTTC.